This is a list of T cell receptor beta chains from one sample in a study of somatic mutations in cytotoxic T cells in rheumatoid arthritis. The method was immunoSEQ multiplex PCR; TCRdb's version includes in-frame clones alone and lacks a portion of them. Of about 15,000 clones in the sample, over 60% were seen once. Sequencing was performed on CD8+ T cells sorted from blood. The receptor set was obtained from an adult with rheumatoid arthritis. Each CDR3 is given with its conserved first and last residue. The D gene is left open where the match is weak. Only some rows state a clone size, as once, few, many or a class for expanded clones.

J gene: TRBJ2-3; V gene: TRBV28; D gene: -; clone size: -; CDR3 DNA: TGTGCCAGCAGTTTGGTGGATAGCACAGATACGCAGTATTTT; CDR3 protein: CASSLVDSTDTQYF
J gene: TRBJ1-5; V gene: TRBV4-1; D gene: -; clone size: -; CDR3 DNA: TGCGCCAGCAGCCGGACAAATAGCAATCAGCCCCAGCATTTT; CDR3 protein: CASSRTNSNQPQHF
J gene: TRBJ2-5; V gene: TRBV6-6; D gene: TRBD2; clone size: -; CDR3 DNA: TGTGCCAGCAGTCCACTTGCGGGGGGTATCCAAGAGACCCAGTACTTC; CDR3 protein: CASSPLAGGIQETQYF
J gene: TRBJ2-5; V gene: TRBV7-9; D gene: TRBD1; clone size: -; CDR3 DNA: TGTGCCAGCAGCATGGGGACAGCTACCCAAGAGACCCAGTACTTC; CDR3 protein: CASSMGTATQETQYF
J gene: TRBJ2-7; V gene: TRBV11-2; D gene: -; clone size: few; CDR3 DNA: TGTGCCAGCAGCTTAGTCCCGGGATCTCACGAGCAGTACTTC; CDR3 protein: CASSLVPGSHEQYF
J gene: TRBJ1-5; V gene: TRBV19; D gene: -; clone size: -; CDR3 DNA: TGTGCCACCAAGAGCCAGGACATCGGTAGCAATCAGCCCCAGCATTTT; CDR3 protein: CATKSQDIGSNQPQHF
J gene: TRBJ1-2; V gene: TRBV5-1; D gene: -; clone size: medium-sized; CDR3 DNA: TGCGCCAGCAGCTTGGCCAGTGGGGAGCCGGGGGACTATGGCTACACCTTC; CDR3 protein: CASSLASGEPGDYGYTF
J gene: TRBJ1-1; V gene: TRBV27; D gene: -; clone size: few; CDR3 DNA: TGTGCCAGCAGTTTATCGGGATCTGAAGCTTTCTTT; CDR3 protein: CASSLSGSEAFF
J gene: TRBJ2-3; V gene: TRBV2; D gene: TRBD2; clone size: -; CDR3 DNA: TGTGCCAGCACCCGACTAGCGGGGGGGTCAACCACAGATACGCAGTATTTT; CDR3 protein: CASTRLAGGSTTDTQYF
J gene: TRBJ1-3; V gene: TRBV19; D gene: TRBD1; clone size: -; CDR3 DNA: TGTGCCAGTAGTTTATCGACAGGGGTCGGAAACACCATATATTTT; CDR3 protein: CASSLSTGVGNTIYF
J gene: TRBJ2-1; V gene: TRBV13; D gene: TRBD1; clone size: -; CDR3 DNA: TGTGCCAGCAGCGAACGCGACAGGGGACTCGGGAATGAGCAGTTCTTC; CDR3 protein: CASSERDRGLGNEQFF
J gene: TRBJ1-2; V gene: TRBV29-1; D gene: -; clone size: few; CDR3 DNA: TGCAGCGTTGATGCGGGCTATGGCTACACCTTC; CDR3 protein: CSVDAGYGYTF
J gene: TRBJ2-7; V gene: TRBV7-9; D gene: TRBD1; clone size: once; CDR3 DNA: TGTGCCAGCAGCCCTATTGGGACAGTCTCCTACGAGCAGTACTTC; CDR3 protein: CASSPIGTVSYEQYF
J gene: TRBJ2-7; V gene: TRBV11-2; D gene: -; clone size: -; CDR3 DNA: TGTGCCAGCAGCTTAGATTGGCTAGGGAACTACGAGCAGTACTTC; CDR3 protein: CASSLDWLGNYEQYF
J gene: TRBJ1-1; V gene: TRBV2; D gene: TRBD1; clone size: -; CDR3 DNA: TGTGCCAGCAGTGAAGAGTATAGGGGGCTGATTGAAGCTTTCTTT; CDR3 protein: CASSEEYRGLIEAFF
J gene: TRBJ1-4; V gene: TRBV5-1; D gene: TRBD1; clone size: -; CDR3 DNA: TGCGCCAGCAGCTGGGACAGGGTTGGGACTAATGAAAAACTGTTTTTT; CDR3 protein: CASSWDRVGTNEKLFF
J gene: TRBJ2-3; V gene: TRBV7-2; D gene: TRBD2; clone size: -; CDR3 DNA: TGTGCCAGCAGCCTCGGGACTAGCGGGGGGGATACGCAGTATTTT; CDR3 protein: CASSLGTSGGDTQYF
J gene: TRBJ2-7; V gene: TRBV28; D gene: -; clone size: -; CDR3 DNA: TGTGCCAGCAGTTCCTTAGCTGCCCTCGAGCAGTACTTC; CDR3 protein: CASSSLAALEQYF
J gene: TRBJ2-3; V gene: TRBV27; D gene: TRBD2; clone size: -; CDR3 DNA: TGTGCCAGCAGTACCCATAGGACTAGCGCCACAGATACGCAGTATTTT; CDR3 protein: CASSTHRTSATDTQYF
J gene: TRBJ2-5; V gene: TRBV6-5; D gene: -; clone size: -; CDR3 DNA: TGTGCCAGCAGTTACTACGAGGGGCAACAAGAGACCCAGTACTTC; CDR3 protein: CASSYYEGQQETQYF
J gene: TRBJ1-4; V gene: TRBV27; D gene: -; clone size: -; CDR3 DNA: TGTGCCAGCAGTTCGACAACAACTAATGAAAAACTGTTTTTT; CDR3 protein: CASSSTTTNEKLFF
J gene: TRBJ2-3; V gene: TRBV27; D gene: -; clone size: -; CDR3 DNA: TGTGCCAGCAGTTTGTCGACAGCAACCACAGATACGCAGTATTTT; CDR3 protein: CASSLSTATTDTQYF
J gene: TRBJ2-7; V gene: TRBV11-2; D gene: -; clone size: -; CDR3 DNA: TGTGCCAGCAGCTTAGGGGGGGCTGGCTTTTACGAGCAGTACTTC; CDR3 protein: CASSLGGAGFYEQYF
J gene: TRBJ1-1; V gene: TRBV6-6; D gene: -; clone size: -; CDR3 DNA: TGTGCCAGCAGTTACGATTCGGGGGAGGTGAGCACTGAAGCTTTCTTT; CDR3 protein: CASSYDSGEVSTEAFF